These 14 T cell receptor beta chains originate from one sample sequenced in a study of blood T cell repertoires in COVID-19. Clones were sequenced by immunoSEQ multiplex PCR, and TCRdb holds only the in-frame ones, with some missing. The sample includes some 200,000 clones, about 91% of them seen just once. Source material: peripheral blood. Receptors were obtained from a man aged 25 to 40 with acute or convalescent COVID-19.

The chain employs TRBV19 and TRBJ2-3; 15 bases align to TRBD2. This CDR3 has 18 residues. V was clipped by 3 bases and J by 1 base; unmatched bases: 5. Germline-derived CDR1 and CDR2 are LNHDA and SQIVND (reference sequence). CDR3 sequence (DNA): TGTGCCAGTAGTATTAGGACTAGCGGGGGGGCAGGCACAGATACGCAGTATTTT. The encoded protein is CASSIRTSGGAGTDTQYF.

The chain has TRBV28 and TRBJ1-3; D is uncertain. V gave up 6 bases and J gave up 0 bases, with 12 bases separating them. There are 15 residues in the CDR3. Germline loops: CDR1 MDHEN, CDR2 SYDVKM. The CDR3 sequence: CASRTGWGSGNTIYF. For the CDR3, the DNA is TGTGCCAGCAGGACGGGGTGGGGCTCTGGAAACACCATATATTTT.

The rearrangement uses TRBV6-4 and TRBJ2-6; TRBD2 might be the D (6 bases). V dropped 11 bases and J dropped 0 bases, with 23 bases sitting between them. Germline CDR1 is MRHNA and CDR2 is SNTAGT. This CDR3 spans 18 amino acids. DNA for the CDR3: TGTGCCGCTCGACAAGGGACTCCCCGTCACTCTGGGGCCAACGTCCTGACTTTC. Translated, it gives CAARQGTPRHSGANVLTF.

The chain couples TRBV7-6 to TRBJ2-4; TRBD2 aligns across 10 bases. CDR1 is SGHVS and CDR2 is FNYEAQ in the germline V gene. The CDR3 sequence is 16 residues long. Trimming removed 1 base from V and 6 bases from J; junction bases left unmatched: 6. DNA of the CDR3: TGTGCCAGCAGCTTAGAGGCTAGCGGGAGTTTAAACATTCAGTACTTC. Amino acid sequence: CASSLEASGSLNIQYF.

The rearrangement links TRBV5-8 to TRBJ1-1; D is possibly TRBD1 (6 bases). CDR3 length equals 16 residues. Trimming cost V 0 bases and J 1 base, with 13 bases left between them. Germline assignment: CDR1 SGHTS and CDR2 YDEGEE. Written as DNA, the CDR3 is TGTGCCAGCAGCTTGGGGTGGGGGCTCCCGAACACTGAAGCTTTCTTT. Translation: CASSLGWGLPNTEAFF.

The chain recombines TRBV28 with TRBJ2-7; possible D gene TRBD1, 5 bases. Trimming removed 5 bases from V and 3 bases from J, with 14 bases in between. The CDR3 loop spans 14 amino acids. Germline CDR1 MDHEN, CDR2 SYDVKM. The CDR3 here is CASSEGQTIYEQYF. The CDR3 nucleotides read TGTGCCAGCAGTGAAGGACAAACAATCTACGAGCAGTACTTC.

The chain carries TRBV2 and TRBJ2-7, with a possible D match to TRBD2 (5 bases). Germline values: CDR1 SNHLY, CDR2 FYNNEI. Trimming pared 4 bases from V and 3 bases from J, leaving 16 bases between. The CDR3 consists of 15 residues. The CDR3 sequence is CASSGTLGLYYEQYF. The CDR3 DNA follows: TGTGCCAGCAGTGGTACCTTAGGACTTTACTACGAGCAGTACTTC.

J is TRBJ2-7 and V is TRBV6-6; TRBD2 matches at 13 bases. Germline V gene lookup returns CDR1 MNHNY and CDR2 SVGAGI (reference sequence). The CDR3 contains 15 residues. J lost 2 bases, V lost 4 bases, and 2 bases had no gene match. CDR3 region: CASSWTSGGAYEQYF. CDR3 sequence (DNA): TGTGCCAGCAGTTGGACTAGCGGGGGAGCCTACGAGCAGTACTTC.

V and J are TRBV18 and TRBJ2-7, with 8 bases matching TRBD1. Trimming at V came to 6 bases and at J to 0 bases, leaving 19 bases not matched to a gene. Germline V gene sequence: CDR1 KGHSH, CDR2 LQKENI. The CDR3 runs 19 residues. CDR3 bases: TGTGCCAGCTCTCCTCTGATTACCGCAGGGGGCTTTCTCTCCTACGAGCAGTACTTC. This gives the protein CASSPLITAGGFLSYEQYF.

This clone occurred once. The chain joins TRBV5-4 to TRBJ2-3, with 9 bases fitting TRBD1. Germline V gives CDR1 SGHNT, CDR2 YYREEE (reference sequence). V lost 4 bases, J lost 5 bases, and 17 bases stayed unmatched. This CDR3 spans 18 amino acids. CDR3 sequence (DNA): TGTGCCAGCAGCCCCTCTCCTAAGGGACAGGGTAGGATAGATACGCAGTATTTT. This gives the protein CASSPSPKGQGRIDTQYF.

The chain combines TRBV5-1 with TRBJ1-4, with D unclear. Germline V gives CDR1 SGHRS, CDR2 YFSETQ. This CDR3 contains 14 residues. V lost 3 bases, J lost 4 bases, and 10 bases lay in between. CDR3 DNA: TGCGCCAGCAGCTCGGGAACGTTTAATGAAAAACTGTTTTTT. Translated: CASSSGTFNEKLFF.

This clone is a singleton in its sample. The V and J genes are TRBV27 and TRBJ1-2; tentative D call: TRBD1 (5 bases). Germline CDR1 is MNHEY and CDR2 is SMNVEV (reference sequence). V lost 3 bases to trimming and J lost 9 bases, with 17 bases between them. The CDR3 covers 14 residues. CDR3 in DNA: TGTGCCAGCAGTTTTCTGGGGCGGTCTATCAGCTACACCTTC. Its translation is CASSFLGRSISYTF.

The chain couples TRBV2 to TRBJ1-6; 9 bases fit TRBD1. CDR3 length equals 14 residues. V dropped 5 bases and J dropped 9; count of bases not matched to a gene: 5. In germline, CDR1 is SNHLY, CDR2 FYNNEI. Here the CDR3 reads CASSLTGGTSPLHF. CDR3 DNA: TGTGCCAGCAGTTTGACAGGGGGAACTTCACCCCTCCACTTT.

The chain uses TRBV6-5 and TRBJ2-1; D gene uncertain. V lost 0 bases and J lost 1, with 4 bases in between. Germline assignment: CDR1 MNHEY and CDR2 SVGAGI. The CDR3 is 14 residues long. The CDR3 region has the DNA TGTGCCAGCAGTTACTCGAGTTCCTACAATGAGCAGTTCTTC. Its protein product is CASSYSSSYNEQFF.